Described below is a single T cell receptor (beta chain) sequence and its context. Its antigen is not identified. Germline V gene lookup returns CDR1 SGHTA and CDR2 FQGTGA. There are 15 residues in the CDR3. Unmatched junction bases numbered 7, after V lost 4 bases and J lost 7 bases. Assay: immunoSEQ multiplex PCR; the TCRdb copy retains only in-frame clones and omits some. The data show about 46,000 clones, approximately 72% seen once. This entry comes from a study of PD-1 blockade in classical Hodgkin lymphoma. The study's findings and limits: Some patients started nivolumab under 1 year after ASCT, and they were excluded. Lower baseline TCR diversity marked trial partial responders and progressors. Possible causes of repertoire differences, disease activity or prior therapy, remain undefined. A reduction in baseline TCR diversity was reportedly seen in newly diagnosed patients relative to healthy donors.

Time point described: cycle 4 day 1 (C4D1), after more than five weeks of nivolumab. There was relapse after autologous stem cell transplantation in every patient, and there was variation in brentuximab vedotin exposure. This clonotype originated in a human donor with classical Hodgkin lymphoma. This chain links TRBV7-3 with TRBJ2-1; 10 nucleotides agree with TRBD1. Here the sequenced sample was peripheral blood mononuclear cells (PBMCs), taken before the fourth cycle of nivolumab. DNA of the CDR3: TGTGCCAGCAGCTCCGACAGGGGGCTCGAAAATGAGCAGTTCTTC. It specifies CASSSDRGLENEQFF.